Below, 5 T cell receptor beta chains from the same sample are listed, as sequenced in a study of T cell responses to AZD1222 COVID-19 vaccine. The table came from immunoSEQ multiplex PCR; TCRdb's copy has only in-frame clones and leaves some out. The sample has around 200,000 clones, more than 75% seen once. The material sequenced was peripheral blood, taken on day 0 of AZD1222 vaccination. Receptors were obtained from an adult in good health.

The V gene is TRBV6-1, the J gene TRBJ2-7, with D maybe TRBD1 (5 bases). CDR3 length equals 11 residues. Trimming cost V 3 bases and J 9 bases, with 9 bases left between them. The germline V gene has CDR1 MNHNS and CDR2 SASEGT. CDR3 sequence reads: CASSDRVRQYF. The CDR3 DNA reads TGTGCCAGCAGTGACAGGGTTCGGCAGTACTTC.

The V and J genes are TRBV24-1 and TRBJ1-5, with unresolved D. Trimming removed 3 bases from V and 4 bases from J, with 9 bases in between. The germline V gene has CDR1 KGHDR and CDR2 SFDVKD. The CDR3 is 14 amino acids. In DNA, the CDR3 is TGTGCCACCAGTGATCACGGGTCAAATCAGCCCCAGCATTTT. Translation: CATSDHGSNQPQHF.

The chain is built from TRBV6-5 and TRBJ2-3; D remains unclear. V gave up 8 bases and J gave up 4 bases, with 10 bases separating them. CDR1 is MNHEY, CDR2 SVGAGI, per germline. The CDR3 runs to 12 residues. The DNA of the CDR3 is TGTGCCAGCTCCTCCGGGCCAGATACGCAGTATTTT. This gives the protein CASSSGPDTQYF.

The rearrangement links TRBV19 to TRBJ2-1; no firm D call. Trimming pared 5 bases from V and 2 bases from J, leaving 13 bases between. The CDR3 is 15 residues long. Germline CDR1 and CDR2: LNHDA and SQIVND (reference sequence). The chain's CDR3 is CASSAWRMAYNEQFF. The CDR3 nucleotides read TGTGCCAGTAGTGCCTGGCGTATGGCCTACAATGAGCAGTTCTTC.

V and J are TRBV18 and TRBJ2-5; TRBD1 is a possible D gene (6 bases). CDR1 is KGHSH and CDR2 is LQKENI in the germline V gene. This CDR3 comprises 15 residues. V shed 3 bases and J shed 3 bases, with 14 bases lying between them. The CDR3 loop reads CASSPEQGFEETQYF. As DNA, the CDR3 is TGTGCCAGCTCACCTGAGCAGGGGTTCGAAGAGACCCAGTACTTC.